The rows below give T cell receptor beta chains drawn from one sample of a study of T-cell memory formation after mild COVID-19. One entry per CDR3 protein, called by TCRdb with MiXCR from the 5' RACE reads. The sample contains about 360,000 distinct CDR3 sequences, 13% to 15% of which appear only once. Sequencing input: PBMCs or a T cell subset sorted from them (not recorded which). The source is a man aged 18 to 30 who had mild COVID-19 (a few samples of this study predate the infection). Cell type and time point are not known. CDR3s include the opening cysteine and the closing phenylalanine or tryptophan. D genes are given only for firm matches. A row's size may be missing; if present it is once, few, many or a size class.

clone size: -; CDR3 length: 13; V gene: TRBV5-8; J gene: TRBJ1-5; D gene: -; CDR3 DNA: TGTGCCAGCAGCTCGGTGGGCCCGGTGCCCCAGCATTTT; CDR3 protein: CASSSVGPVPQHF
clone size: few; CDR3 length: 13; V gene: TRBV6-5; J gene: TRBJ1-2; D gene: TRBD1; CDR3 DNA: TGTGCCAGCAGTTACGACAGGGACTATGGCTACACCTTC; CDR3 protein: CASSYDRDYGYTF
clone size: -; CDR3 length: 15; V gene: TRBV12-3/TRBV12-4; J gene: TRBJ2-7; D gene: TRBD1; CDR3 DNA: TGTGCCAGCAGTTATCCCGGGACAGGGGACTACGAGCAGTACTTC; CDR3 protein: CASSYPGTGDYEQYF
clone size: few; CDR3 length: 16; V gene: TRBV29-1; J gene: TRBJ2-6; D gene: TRBD1; CDR3 DNA: TGCAGCGTGGGACAGGGGGGTAGCTCTGGGGCCAACGTCCTGACTTTC; CDR3 protein: CSVGQGGSSGANVLTF
clone size: -; CDR3 length: 15; V gene: TRBV6-1; J gene: TRBJ2-2; D gene: -; CDR3 DNA: TGTGCCAGCAGAGGCAGGGACTCAGCGTTGGAGGAGCTGTTTTTT; CDR3 protein: CASRGRDSALEELFF
clone size: -; CDR3 length: 18; V gene: TRBV3-1; J gene: TRBJ1-3; D gene: TRBD1; CDR3 DNA: TGTGCCAGCAGCCAAGACTTCCGGCGAGGGGGCACGCGAAACACCATATATTTT; CDR3 protein: CASSQDFRRGGTRNTIYF
clone size: many; CDR3 length: 13; V gene: TRBV7-2; J gene: TRBJ1-6; D gene: -; CDR3 DNA: TGTGCCAGCAGCTTAGAGGAGAAATCACCCCTCCACTTT; CDR3 protein: CASSLEEKSPLHF
clone size: many; CDR3 length: 15; V gene: TRBV7-2; J gene: TRBJ2-3; D gene: -; CDR3 DNA: TGTGCCAGCAGCTTCGTGGGGGCCGGAACAGATACGCAGTATTTT; CDR3 protein: CASSFVGAGTDTQYF
clone size: -; CDR3 length: 14; V gene: TRBV30; J gene: TRBJ2-7; D gene: -; CDR3 DNA: TGTGCCTGGGGGAATAACAGGCTAACCTACGAGCAGTACTTC; CDR3 protein: CAWGNNRLTYEQYF
clone size: few; CDR3 length: 13; V gene: TRBV5-5; J gene: TRBJ2-1; D gene: -; CDR3 DNA: TGTGCCAGCAGCTTGGGGGTGACGGGGTCGCAGTTCTTC; CDR3 protein: CASSLGVTGSQFF
clone size: -; CDR3 length: 15; V gene: TRBV24-1; J gene: TRBJ1-2; D gene: TRBD1; CDR3 DNA: TGTGCCACCAGTGAATCCGGGACAGGGGTCGACGGCTACACCTTC; CDR3 protein: CATSESGTGVDGYTF
clone size: -; CDR3 length: 14; V gene: TRBV3-1; J gene: TRBJ1-6; D gene: -; CDR3 DNA: TGTGCCAGCAGCCTCGGGACCGAGAATTCACCCCTCCACTTT; CDR3 protein: CASSLGTENSPLHF
clone size: few; CDR3 length: 16; V gene: TRBV7-2; J gene: TRBJ2-5; D gene: TRBD2; CDR3 DNA: TGTGCCAGCAGCCAGCAAGCGGGGGGCGCGCGAGAGACCCAGTACTTC; CDR3 protein: CASSQQAGGARETQYF
clone size: few; CDR3 length: 12; V gene: TRBV7-9; J gene: TRBJ2-1; D gene: -; CDR3 DNA: TGTGCCAGCAGCGGATATGGCAATGAGCAGTTCTTC; CDR3 protein: CASSGYGNEQFF
clone size: few; CDR3 length: 11; V gene: TRBV28; J gene: TRBJ2-5; D gene: -; CDR3 DNA: TGTGCCAGCAGTTTTTACGGGTTGCAGTACTTC; CDR3 protein: CASSFYGLQYF
clone size: -; CDR3 length: 15; V gene: TRBV5-4; J gene: TRBJ1-1; D gene: -; CDR3 DNA: TGTGCCAGCAGCACCATGGGGGACGGGAACACTGAAGCTTTCTTT; CDR3 protein: CASSTMGDGNTEAFF